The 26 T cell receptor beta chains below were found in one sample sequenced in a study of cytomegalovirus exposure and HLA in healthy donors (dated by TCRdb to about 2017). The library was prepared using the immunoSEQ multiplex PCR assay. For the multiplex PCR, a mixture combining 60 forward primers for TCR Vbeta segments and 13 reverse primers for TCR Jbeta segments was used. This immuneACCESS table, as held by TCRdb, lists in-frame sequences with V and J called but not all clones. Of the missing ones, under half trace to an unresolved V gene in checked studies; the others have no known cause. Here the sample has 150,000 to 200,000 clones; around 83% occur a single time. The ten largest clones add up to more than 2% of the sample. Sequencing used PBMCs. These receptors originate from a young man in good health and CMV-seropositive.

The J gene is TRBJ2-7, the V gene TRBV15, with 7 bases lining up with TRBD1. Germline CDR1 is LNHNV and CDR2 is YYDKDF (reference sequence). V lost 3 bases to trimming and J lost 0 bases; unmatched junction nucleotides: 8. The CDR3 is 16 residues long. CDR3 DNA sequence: TGTGCCACCAGCAGGGCCTCCGGGACAGCCTCCTACGAGCAGTACTTC. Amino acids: CATSRASGTASYEQYF.

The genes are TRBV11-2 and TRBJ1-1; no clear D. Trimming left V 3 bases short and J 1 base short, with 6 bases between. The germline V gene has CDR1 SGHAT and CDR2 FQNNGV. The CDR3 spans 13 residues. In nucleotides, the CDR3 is TGTGCCAGCAGCTTTAGTGAGAACACTGAAGCTTTCTTT. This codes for CASSFSENTEAFF.

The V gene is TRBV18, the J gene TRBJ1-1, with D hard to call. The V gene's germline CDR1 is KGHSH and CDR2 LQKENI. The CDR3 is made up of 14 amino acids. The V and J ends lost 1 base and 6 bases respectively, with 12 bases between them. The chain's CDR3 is CASSPREGGAEAFF. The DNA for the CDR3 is TGTGCCAGCTCACCACGTGAGGGTGGTGCTGAAGCTTTCTTT.

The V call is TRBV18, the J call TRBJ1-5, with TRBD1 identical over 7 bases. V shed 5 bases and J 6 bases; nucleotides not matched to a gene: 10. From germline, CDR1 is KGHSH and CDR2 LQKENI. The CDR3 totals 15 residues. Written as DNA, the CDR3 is TGTGCCAGCTCAGCTACAGGGGCGCAGGGTCAGCCCCAGCATTTT. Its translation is CASSATGAQGQPQHF.

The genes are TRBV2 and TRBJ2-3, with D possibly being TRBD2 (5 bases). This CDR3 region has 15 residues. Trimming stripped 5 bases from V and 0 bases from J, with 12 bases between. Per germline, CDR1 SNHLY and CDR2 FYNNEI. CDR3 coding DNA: TGTGCCAGCAGTAGGAGCGGTTCTAGCACAGATACGCAGTATTTT. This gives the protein CASSRSGSSTDTQYF.

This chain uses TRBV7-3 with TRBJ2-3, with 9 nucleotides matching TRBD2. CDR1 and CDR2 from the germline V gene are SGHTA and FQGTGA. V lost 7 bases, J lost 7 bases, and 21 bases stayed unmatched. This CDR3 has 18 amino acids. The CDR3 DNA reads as TGTGCCAGCACAACAGGGATAAAAAATTGGCTAGCGGGGAATACGCAGTATTTT. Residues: CASTTGIKNWLAGNTQYF.

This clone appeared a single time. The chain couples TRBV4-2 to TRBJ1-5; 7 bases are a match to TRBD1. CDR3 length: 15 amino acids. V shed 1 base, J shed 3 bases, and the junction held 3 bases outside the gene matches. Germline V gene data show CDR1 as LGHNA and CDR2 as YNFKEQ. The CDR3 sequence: CASSQGDSPNQPQHF. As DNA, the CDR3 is TGTGCCAGCAGCCAAGGGGACAGCCCCAATCAGCCCCAGCATTTT.

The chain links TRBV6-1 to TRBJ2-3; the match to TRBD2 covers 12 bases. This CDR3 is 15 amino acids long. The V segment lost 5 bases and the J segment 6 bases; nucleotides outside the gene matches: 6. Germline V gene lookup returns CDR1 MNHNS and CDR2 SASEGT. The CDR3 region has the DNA TGTGCCAGCAGTCCGACTAGCGGGGGATCCGATACGCAGTATTTT. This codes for CASSPTSGGSDTQYF.

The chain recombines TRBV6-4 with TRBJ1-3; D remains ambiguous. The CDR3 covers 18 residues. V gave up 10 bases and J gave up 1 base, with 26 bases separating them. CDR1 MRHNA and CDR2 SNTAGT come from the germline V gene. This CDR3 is CATSPRLKNEKSGNTIYF. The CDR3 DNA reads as TGTGCCACTTCCCCCAGGCTGAAGAATGAAAAGTCTGGAAACACCATATATTTT.

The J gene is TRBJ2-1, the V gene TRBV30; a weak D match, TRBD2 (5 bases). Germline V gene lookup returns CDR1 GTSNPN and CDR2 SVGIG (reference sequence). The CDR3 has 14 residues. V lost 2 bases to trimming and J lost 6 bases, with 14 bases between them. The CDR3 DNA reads TGTGCCTGGAGTCCGGTAGCGTGGGGCAATGAGCAGTTCTTC. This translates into CAWSPVAWGNEQFF.

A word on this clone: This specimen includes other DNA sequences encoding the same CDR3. As DNA, the CDR3 is TGTGCCAGCAGTACTACAGGGACTGAAGCTTTCTTT. It translates to CASSTTGTEAFF. The J gene is TRBJ1-1, the V gene TRBV6-5; weak D call: TRBD1 (6 bases). The germline CDR1 and CDR2 sequences are MNHEY and SVGAGI. This CDR3 contains 12 residues. V was clipped by 5 bases and J by 5 bases, with 9 bases between them.

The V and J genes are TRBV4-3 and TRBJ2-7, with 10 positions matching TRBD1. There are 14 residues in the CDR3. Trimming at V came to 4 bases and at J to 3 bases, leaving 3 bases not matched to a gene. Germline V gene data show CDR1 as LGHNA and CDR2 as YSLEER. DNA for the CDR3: TGCGCCAGCAGCCCGAGGACAGGGGGCTACGAGCAGTACTTC. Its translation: CASSPRTGGYEQYF.

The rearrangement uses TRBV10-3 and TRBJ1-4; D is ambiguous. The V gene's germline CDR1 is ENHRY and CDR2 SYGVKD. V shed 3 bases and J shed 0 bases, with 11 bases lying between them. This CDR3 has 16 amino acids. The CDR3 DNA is TGTGCCATCAGTGAAAACACCGGAGCAACTAATGAAAAACTGTTTTTT. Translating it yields CAISENTGATNEKLFF.

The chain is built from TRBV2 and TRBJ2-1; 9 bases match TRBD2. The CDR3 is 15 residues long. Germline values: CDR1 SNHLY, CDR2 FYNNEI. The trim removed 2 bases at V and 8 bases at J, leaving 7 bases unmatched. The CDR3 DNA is TGTGCCAGCAGTGAATTGGCGGGGGGGCGAGATGAGCAGTTCTTC. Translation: CASSELAGGRDEQFF.

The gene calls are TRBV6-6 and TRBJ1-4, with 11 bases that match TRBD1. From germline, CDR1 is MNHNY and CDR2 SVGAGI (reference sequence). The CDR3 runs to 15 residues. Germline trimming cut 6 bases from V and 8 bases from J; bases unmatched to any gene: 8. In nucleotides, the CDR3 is TGTGCCAGCAGGGAGGACAGGGGGCGTAAGGAAAAACTGTTTTTT. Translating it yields CASREDRGRKEKLFF.

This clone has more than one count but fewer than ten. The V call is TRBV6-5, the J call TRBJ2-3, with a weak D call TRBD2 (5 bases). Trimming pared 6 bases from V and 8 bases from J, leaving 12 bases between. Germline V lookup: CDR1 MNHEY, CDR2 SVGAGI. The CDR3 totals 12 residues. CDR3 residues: CASRDSFRTQYF. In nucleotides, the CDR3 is TGTGCCAGCAGGGACTCTTTTCGTACGCAGTATTTT.

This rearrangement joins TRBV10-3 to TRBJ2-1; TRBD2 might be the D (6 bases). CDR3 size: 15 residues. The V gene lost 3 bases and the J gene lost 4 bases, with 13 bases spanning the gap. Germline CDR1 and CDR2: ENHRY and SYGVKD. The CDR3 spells CAISDFGSLYNEQFF. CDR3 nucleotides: TGTGCCATCAGTGATTTCGGGAGTCTGTACAATGAGCAGTTCTTC.

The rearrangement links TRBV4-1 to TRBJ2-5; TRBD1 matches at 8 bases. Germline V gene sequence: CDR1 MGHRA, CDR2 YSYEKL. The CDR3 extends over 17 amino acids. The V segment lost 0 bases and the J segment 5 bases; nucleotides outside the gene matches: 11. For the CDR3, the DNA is TGCGCCAGCAGCCAAGAAGGATGGGCAGGGGGCCGGGAGACCCAGTACTTC. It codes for CASSQEGWAGGRETQYF.

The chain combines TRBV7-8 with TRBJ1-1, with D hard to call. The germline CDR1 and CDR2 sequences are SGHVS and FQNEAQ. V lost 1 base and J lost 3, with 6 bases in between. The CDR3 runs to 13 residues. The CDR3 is CASSLVRDTEAFF. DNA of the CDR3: TGTGCCAGCAGCTTAGTACGGGACACTGAAGCTTTCTTT. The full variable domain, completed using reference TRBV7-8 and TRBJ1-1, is GAGVSQSPRYKVAKRGQDVALRCDPISGHVSLFWYQQALGQGPEFLTYFQNEAQLDKSGLPSDRFFAERPEGSVSTLKIQRTQQEDSAVYLCASSLVRDTEAFFGQGTRLTVV.

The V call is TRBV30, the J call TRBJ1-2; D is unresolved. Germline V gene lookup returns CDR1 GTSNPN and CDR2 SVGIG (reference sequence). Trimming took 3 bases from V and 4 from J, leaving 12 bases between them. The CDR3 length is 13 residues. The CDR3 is CAWRGQSFYGYTF. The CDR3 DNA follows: TGTGCCTGGAGGGGCCAATCCTTCTATGGCTACACCTTC.

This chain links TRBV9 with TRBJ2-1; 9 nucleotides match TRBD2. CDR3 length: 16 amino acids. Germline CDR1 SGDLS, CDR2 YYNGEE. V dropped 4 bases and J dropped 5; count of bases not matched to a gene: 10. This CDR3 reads CASSPEAGGTNNEQFF. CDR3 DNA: TGTGCCAGCAGCCCAGAAGCGGGGGGAACCAACAATGAGCAGTTCTTC.

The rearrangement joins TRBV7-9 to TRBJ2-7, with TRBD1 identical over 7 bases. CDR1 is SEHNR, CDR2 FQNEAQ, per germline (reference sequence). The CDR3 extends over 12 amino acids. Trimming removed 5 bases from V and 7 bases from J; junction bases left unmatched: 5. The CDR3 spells CASSKTGWEQYF. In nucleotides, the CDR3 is TGTGCCAGCAGCAAGACAGGGTGGGAGCAGTACTTC. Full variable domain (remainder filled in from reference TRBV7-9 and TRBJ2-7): DTGVSQNPRHKITKRGQNVTFRCDPISEHNRLYWYRQTLGQGPEFLTYFQNEAQLEKSRLLSDRFSAERPKGSFSTLEIQRTEQGDSAMYLCASSKTGWEQYFGPGTRLTVT.

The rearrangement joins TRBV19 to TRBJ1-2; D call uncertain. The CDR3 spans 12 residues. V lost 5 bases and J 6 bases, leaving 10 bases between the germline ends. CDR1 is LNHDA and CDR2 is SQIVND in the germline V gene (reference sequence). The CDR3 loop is CASSLNGDGYTF. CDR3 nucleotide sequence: TGTGCCAGTAGTCTGAACGGGGATGGCTACACCTTC. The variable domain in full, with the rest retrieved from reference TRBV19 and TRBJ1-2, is DGGITQSPKYLFRKEGQNVTLSCEQNLNHDAMYWYRQDPGQGLRLIYYSQIVNDFQKGDIAEGYSVSREKKESFPLTVTSAQKNPTAFYLCASSLNGDGYTFGSGTRLTVV.

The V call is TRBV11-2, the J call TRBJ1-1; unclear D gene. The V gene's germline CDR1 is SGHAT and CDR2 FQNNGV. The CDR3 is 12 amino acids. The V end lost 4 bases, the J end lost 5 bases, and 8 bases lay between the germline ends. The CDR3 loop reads CASSWAGTEAFF. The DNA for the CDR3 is TGTGCCAGCAGCTGGGCGGGGACTGAAGCTTTCTTT. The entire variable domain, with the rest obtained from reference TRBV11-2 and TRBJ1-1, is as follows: EAGVAQSPRYKIIEKRQSVAFWCNPISGHATLYWYQQILGQGPKLLIQFQNNGVVDDSQLPKDRFSAERLKGVDSTLKIQPAKLEDSAVYLCASSWAGTEAFFGQGTRLTVV.

Here the CDR3 reads CASSRSGTLGNTIYF. CDR3 DNA: TGTGCCAGCAGTCGCTCCGGGACACTCGGAAACACCATATATTTT. V is TRBV27 and J is TRBJ1-3; D is possibly TRBD1 (6 bases). Germline V gives CDR1 MNHEY, CDR2 SMNVEV (reference sequence). V lost 5 bases and J lost 4, with 15 bases in between. This CDR3 comprises 15 residues.

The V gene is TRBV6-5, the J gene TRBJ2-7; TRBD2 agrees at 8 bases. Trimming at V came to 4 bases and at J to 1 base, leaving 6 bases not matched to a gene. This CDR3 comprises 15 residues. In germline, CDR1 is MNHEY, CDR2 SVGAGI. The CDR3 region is CASSLGGGLSYEQYF. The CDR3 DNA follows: TGTGCCAGCAGTTTAGGCGGGGGGTTGTCCTACGAGCAGTACTTC.